This TCR beta chain was recovered during a study of T cell responses to AZD1222 COVID-19 vaccine. The assay was immunoSEQ multiplex PCR, and TCRdb's table has in-frame clones only and misses some. The sample carries some 120,000 clones, 92% recorded once. Trimming pared 4 bases from V and 3 bases from J, leaving 10 bases between. The length of the CDR3 is 13 residues. Germline values: CDR1 MNHEY, CDR2 SMNVEV (reference sequence). The input for sequencing was peripheral blood, taken 28 days after the second AZD1222 dose. The clonotype was recovered from an adult who received the AZD1222 COVID-19 vaccine. The chain combines TRBV27 with TRBJ2-7; D is perhaps TRBD2 (6 bases). The CDR3 DNA reads TGTGCCAGCAGTTCGGGACTCCACTACGAGCAGTACTTC. It encodes CASSSGLHYEQYF.